A selection of T cell receptor beta chains follows, all from one sample in a study of OX40 agonist ivuxolimab in advanced cancers. The protocol was immunoSEQ multiplex PCR, while the TCRdb copy is restricted to in-frame clones and leaves out a portion. The data show tens of thousands of clones, about 80% seen once. Sequenced material: CD4+ or CD8+ T cells sorted from blood, taken in a trial of the OX40 agonist ivuxolimab. These receptors originate from an adult with an advanced solid tumor such as melanoma, head and neck, liver or kidney cancer. Both conserved end residues are part of each CDR3. D genes are given only for firm matches. Clone size is given for some rows only: seen once, a few or many times, or a class if the clone is expanded.

size	D	J	V	DNA	CDR3
-	-	TRBJ2-2	TRBV7-3	TGTGCCAGCAGCTTAATGCTGAACACCGGGGAGCTGTTTTTT	CASSLMLNTGELFF
-	-	TRBJ2-7	TRBV14	TGTGCCAGCAGCCAGATTAGCTACGAGCAGTACTTC	CASSQISYEQYF
-	TRBD2	TRBJ2-3	TRBV5-6	TGTGCCAGCAGCTTGAGAGCGGGGGCCCTCACAGATACGCAGTATTTT	CASSLRAGALTDTQYF
-	-	TRBJ2-1	TRBV7-7	TGTGCCAGCAGCATAAACCGGGACAATGAGCAGTTCTTC	CASSINRDNEQFF
-	-	TRBJ2-1	TRBV7-2	TGTGCCAGCAGCCCCCTCTTCTCCTACAATGAGCAGTTCTTC	CASSPLFSYNEQFF
few	TRBD2	TRBJ2-1	TRBV5-1	TGCGCCAGCAGCGGGACTAGCGGGGGGTACAATGAGCAGTTCTTC	CASSGTSGGYNEQFF
-	-	TRBJ1-1	TRBV30	TGTGCCTGGAGTGTAAGTCCAAAGGCTGAAGCTTTCTTT	CAWSVSPKAEAFF
-	-	TRBJ1-2	TRBV10-2	TGCGCCAGCAGCCCTAATAGAGGGGACTATGGCTACACCTTC	CASSPNRGDYGYTF
-	TRBD2	TRBJ2-7	TRBV5-1	TGCGCCAGCAGCTTCCCGACTAGCGGGGGGTACGAGCAGTACTTC	CASSFPTSGGYEQYF
-	-	TRBJ2-5	TRBV5-1	TGCGCCAGCAGCTTGGCGCCCCAAGAGACCCAGTACTTC	CASSLAPQETQYF